This T cell receptor beta chain was identified during a study of regulatory T cells in long-lasting Graves disease. About the study: Graves' cases, newly diagnosed, had used antithyroid drugs under 3 months.

J was trimmed by 1 base and V by 7 bases; bases with no gene match: 10. CDR3 length equals 15 residues. The germline CDR1 and CDR2 sequences are LGHDT and YNNKEL (reference sequence). HTBI primers from iRepertoire and Arm-PCR of CDR3 regions yielded the TCR beta libraries. TCRdb independently ran MiXCR on the multiplex PCR reads; one entry per CDR3 protein. Seen here are about 560,000 distinct CDR3 sequences, 15% to 20% observed once, and the top ten hold more than 10%. Specified time point: newly diagnosed GD, antithyroid drugs for less than 3 months. Scientists built the TCR library using RNA that was extracted from PBMCs. The same data also went into a second study, on T cells in Graves' hyperthyroidism and ophthalmopathy. Turning to that study: Each diagnosis was grounded in clinical symptoms, serum thyroxine and TRAb, thyroid ultrasound, and orbital computed tomography. Expanded thyroid clonotypes (above 0.001) were mostly also found in blood.

The sample consisted of peripheral blood mononuclear cells (PBMCs), taken at new diagnosis, from a patient treated with antithyroid drugs. The origin of this receptor is a man aged 18 to 30 with Graves disease. The chain couples TRBV3-1 to TRBJ2-7; 7 bases align to TRBD2. This CDR3 is CASTGLGGRSYEQYF. CDR3 in DNA: TGTGCCAGCACCGGACTGGGCGGGAGATCCTACGAGCAGTACTTC.